This T cell receptor beta chain came from a study of esophageal squamous cell carcinoma under preoperative chemotherapy. This clonotype came up a few times. Germline V gene sequence: CDR1 SGHNT, CDR2 YENEEA. V dropped 1 base and J dropped 10 bases, with 20 bases sitting between them. This CDR3 region has 16 residues. TCRdb reanalysed the PCR reads using MiXCR and keeps one entry per CDR3 protein. There are about 30,000 distinct CDR3 sequences in the sample; roughly 52% occur only once, and more than 10% lies in the top ten. Time point given: before preoperative PTX-NDP chemotherapy. The receptor was derived from a human donor with esophageal squamous cell carcinoma. The donor label of this sample is uncertain. Sampling was conducted from a patient given preoperative chemotherapy. The chain links TRBV11-3 to TRBJ2-1; D call uncertain. As DNA, the CDR3 is TGTGCCAGCAGCTTAGTCCGCCTATGGTCCTCCTACGAGCAGTTCTTC. This gives the protein CASSLVRLWSSYEQFF.